The 2 T cell receptor beta chains reported below all come from one sample, sequenced in a study of identical twins. TCRdb reprocessed the 5' RACE reads via MiXCR and lists one record per CDR3 protein. The sample includes 650,000 to 800,000 distinct CDR3 sequences, 8.6% of them seen just once. The sample was also linked to a second study, of yellow fever vaccine responses in identical twins.

The material sequenced was PBMCs. The origin of the receptors is a woman in her late teens or twenties in good health.

This clonotype has ten or more counts. The V call is TRBV29-1, the J call TRBJ2-3; weak D call: TRBD1 (6 bases). Trimming shortened V by 6 bases and J by 2 bases, and 9 bases separated the two germline ends. The CDR3 is 12 residues long. The germline V gene encodes CDR1 SQVTM and CDR2 ANQGSEA. The CDR3: CSVSGVTDTQYF. The DNA for the CDR3 is TGCAGCGTATCAGGGGTCACAGATACGCAGTATTTT.

The sample holds a few counts of this clonotype. The chain joins TRBV11-2 to TRBJ2-5, with 9 bases matching TRBD2. V shed 5 bases, J shed 4 bases, and the junction held 11 bases outside the gene matches. Looked up from germline, CDR1 is SGHAT and CDR2 is FQNNGV. There are 16 residues in the CDR3. DNA of the CDR3: TGTGCCAGCAGCCTGGGCGCGGGAGGGCGGGGAGAGACCCAGTACTTC. It codes for CASSLGAGGRGETQYF.